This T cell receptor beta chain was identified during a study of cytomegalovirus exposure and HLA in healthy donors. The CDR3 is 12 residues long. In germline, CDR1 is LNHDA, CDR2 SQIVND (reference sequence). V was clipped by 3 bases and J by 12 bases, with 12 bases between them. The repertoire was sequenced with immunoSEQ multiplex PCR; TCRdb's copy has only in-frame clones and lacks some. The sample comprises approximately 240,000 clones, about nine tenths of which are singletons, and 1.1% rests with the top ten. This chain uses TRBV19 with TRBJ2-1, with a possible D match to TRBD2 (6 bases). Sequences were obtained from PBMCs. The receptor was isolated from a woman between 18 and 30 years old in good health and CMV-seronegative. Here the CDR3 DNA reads TGTGCCAGTAGTATTTCGGAGGGGCGGCAGTTCTTC. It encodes CASSISEGRQFF. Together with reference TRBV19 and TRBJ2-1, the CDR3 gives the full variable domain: DGGITQSPKYLFRKEGQNVTLSCEQNLNHDAMYWYRQDPGQGLRLIYYSQIVNDFQKGDIAEGYSVSREKKESFPLTVTSAQKNPTAFYLCASSISEGRQFFGPGTRLTVL.